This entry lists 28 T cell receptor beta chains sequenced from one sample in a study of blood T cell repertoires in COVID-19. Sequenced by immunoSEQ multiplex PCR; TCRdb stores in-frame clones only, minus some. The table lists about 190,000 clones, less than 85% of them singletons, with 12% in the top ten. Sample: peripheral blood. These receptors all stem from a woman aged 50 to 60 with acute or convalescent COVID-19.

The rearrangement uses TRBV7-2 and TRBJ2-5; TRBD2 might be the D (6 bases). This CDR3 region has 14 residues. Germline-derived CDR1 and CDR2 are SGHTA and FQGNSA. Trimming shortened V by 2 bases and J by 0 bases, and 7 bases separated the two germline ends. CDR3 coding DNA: TGTGCCAGCAGCTTAAGACTAGACCAAGAGACCCAGTACTTC. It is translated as CASSLRLDQETQYF.

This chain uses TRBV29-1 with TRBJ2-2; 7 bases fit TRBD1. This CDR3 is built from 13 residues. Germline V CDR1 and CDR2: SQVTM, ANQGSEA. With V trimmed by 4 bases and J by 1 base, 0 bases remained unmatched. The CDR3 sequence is CSVGTGNTGELFF. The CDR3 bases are TGCAGCGTTGGGACAGGGAACACCGGGGAGCTGTTTTTT.

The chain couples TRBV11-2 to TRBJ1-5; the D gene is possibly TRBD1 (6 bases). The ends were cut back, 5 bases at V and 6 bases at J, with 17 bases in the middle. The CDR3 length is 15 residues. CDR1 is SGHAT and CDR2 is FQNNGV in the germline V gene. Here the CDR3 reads CASSPTGGGGQPQHF. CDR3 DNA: TGTGCCAGCAGCCCTACGGGGGGAGGGGGTCAGCCCCAGCATTTT.

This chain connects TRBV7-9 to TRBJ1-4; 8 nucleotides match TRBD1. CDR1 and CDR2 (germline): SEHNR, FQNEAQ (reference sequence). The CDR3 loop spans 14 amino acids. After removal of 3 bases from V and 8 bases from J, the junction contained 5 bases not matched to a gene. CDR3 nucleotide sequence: TGTGCCAGCAGCTTCCAGGGGGCAGGAGAAAAACTGTTTTTT. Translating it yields CASSFQGAGEKLFF.

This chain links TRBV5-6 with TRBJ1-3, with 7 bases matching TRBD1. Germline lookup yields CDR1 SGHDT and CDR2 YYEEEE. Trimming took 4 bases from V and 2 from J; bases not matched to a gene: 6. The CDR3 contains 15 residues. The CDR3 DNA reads TGTGCCAGCAGCCTAATCACAGGGGCTGGAAACACCATATATTTT. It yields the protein CASSLITGAGNTIYF.

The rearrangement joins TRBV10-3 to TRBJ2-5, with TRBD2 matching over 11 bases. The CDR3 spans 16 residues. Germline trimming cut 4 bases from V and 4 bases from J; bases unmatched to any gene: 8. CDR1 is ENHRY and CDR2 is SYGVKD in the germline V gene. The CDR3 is CAISGRGLAGGETQYF. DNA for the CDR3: TGTGCCATCAGTGGAAGAGGGCTAGCGGGAGGAGAGACCCAGTACTTC.

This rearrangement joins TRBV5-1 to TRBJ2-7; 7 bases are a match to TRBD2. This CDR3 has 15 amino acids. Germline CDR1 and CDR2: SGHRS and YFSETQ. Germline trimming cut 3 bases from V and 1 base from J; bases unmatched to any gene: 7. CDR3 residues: CASSSDTGRSYEQYF. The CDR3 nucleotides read TGCGCCAGCAGCTCAGACACCGGGAGGTCCTACGAGCAGTACTTC.

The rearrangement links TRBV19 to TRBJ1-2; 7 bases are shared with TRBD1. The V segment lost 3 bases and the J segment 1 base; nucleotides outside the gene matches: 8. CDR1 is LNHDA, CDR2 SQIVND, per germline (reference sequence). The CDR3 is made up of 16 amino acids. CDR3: CASSIYGTAINYGYTF. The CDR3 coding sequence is TGTGCCAGTAGTATCTACGGGACAGCAATTAACTATGGCTACACCTTC.

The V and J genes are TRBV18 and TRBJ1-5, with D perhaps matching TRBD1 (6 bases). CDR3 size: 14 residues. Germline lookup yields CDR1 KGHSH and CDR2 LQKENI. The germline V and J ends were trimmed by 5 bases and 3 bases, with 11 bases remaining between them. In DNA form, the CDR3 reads TGTGCCAGCTCATCGGACAGTAACAATCAGCCCCAGCATTTT. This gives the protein CASSSDSNNQPQHF.

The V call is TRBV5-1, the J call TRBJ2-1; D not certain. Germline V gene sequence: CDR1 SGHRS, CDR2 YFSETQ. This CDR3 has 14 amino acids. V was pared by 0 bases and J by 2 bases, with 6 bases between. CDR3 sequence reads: CASSLASTYNEQFF. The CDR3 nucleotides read TGCGCCAGCAGCTTGGCGTCTACCTACAATGAGCAGTTCTTC.

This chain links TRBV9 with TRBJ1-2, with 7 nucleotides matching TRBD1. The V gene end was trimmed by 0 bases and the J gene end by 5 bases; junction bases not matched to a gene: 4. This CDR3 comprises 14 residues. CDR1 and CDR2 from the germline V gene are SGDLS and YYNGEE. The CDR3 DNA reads TGTGCCAGCAGCGTAGGGACAGGAATATATGGCTACACCTTC. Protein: CASSVGTGIYGYTF. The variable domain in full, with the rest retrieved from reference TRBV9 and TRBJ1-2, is DSGVTQTPKHLITATGQRVTLRCSPRSGDLSVYWYQQSLDQGLQFLIQYYNGEERAKGNILERFSAQQFPDLHSELNLSSLELGDSALYFCASSVGTGIYGYTFGSGTRLTVV.

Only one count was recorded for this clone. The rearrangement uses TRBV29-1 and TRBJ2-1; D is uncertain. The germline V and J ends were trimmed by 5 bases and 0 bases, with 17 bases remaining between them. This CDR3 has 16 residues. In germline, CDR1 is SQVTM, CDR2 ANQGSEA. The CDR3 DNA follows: TGCAGCGTTCATACAAGCGTAACGAGCTCCTACAATGAGCAGTTCTTC. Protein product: CSVHTSVTSSYNEQFF.

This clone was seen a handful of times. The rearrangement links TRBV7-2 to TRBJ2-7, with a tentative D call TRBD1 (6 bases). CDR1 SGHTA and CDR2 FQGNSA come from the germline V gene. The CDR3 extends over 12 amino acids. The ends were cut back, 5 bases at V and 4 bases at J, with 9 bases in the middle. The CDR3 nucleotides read TGTGCCAGCAGCCGCCAGGGGTACGAGCAGTACTTC. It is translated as CASSRQGYEQYF.

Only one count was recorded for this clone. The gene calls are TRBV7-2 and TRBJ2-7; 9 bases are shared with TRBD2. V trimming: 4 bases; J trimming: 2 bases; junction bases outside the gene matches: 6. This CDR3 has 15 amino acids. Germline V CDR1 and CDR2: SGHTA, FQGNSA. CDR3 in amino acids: CASSCRLAEPYEQYF. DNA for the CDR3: TGTGCCAGCAGCTGCAGACTAGCGGAGCCCTACGAGCAGTACTTC.

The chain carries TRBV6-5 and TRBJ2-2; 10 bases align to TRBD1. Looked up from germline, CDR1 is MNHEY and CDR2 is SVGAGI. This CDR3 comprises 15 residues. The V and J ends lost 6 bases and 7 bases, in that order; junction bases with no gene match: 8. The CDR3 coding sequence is TGTGCCAGCAGCCGACAGGGGGCAATAGGCGGGGAGCTGTTTTTT. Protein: CASSRQGAIGGELFF.

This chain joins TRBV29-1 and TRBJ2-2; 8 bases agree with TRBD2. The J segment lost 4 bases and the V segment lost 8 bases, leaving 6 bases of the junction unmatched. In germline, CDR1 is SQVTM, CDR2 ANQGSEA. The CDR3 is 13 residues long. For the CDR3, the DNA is TGCAGCTCTCGGGAGGGAGCCACCGGGGAGCTGTTTTTT. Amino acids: CSSREGATGELFF.

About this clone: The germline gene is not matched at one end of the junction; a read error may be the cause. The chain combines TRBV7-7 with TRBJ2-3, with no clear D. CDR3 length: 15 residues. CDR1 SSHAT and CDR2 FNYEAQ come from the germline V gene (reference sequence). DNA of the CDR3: TGTGCTAGCAGCTTATCTTCGAGCGTTGGGGATACGCAGTATTTT. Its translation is CASSLSSSVGDTQYF.

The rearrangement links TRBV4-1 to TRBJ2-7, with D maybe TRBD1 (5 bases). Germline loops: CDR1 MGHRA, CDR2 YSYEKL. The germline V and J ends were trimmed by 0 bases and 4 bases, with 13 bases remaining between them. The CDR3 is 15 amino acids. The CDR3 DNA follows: TGCGCCAGCAGCCAAGATAGGGGCAGAGAGTACGAGCAGTACTTC. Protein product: CASSQDRGREYEQYF.

CDR3 nucleotide sequence: TGCGCCAGCAGCCAAGAGGCAGGGGTCTTCTATGGCTACACCTTC. As protein: CASSQEAGVFYGYTF. This chain joins TRBV4-1 and TRBJ1-2; TRBD1 might be the D (6 bases). The CDR3 contains 15 residues. Germline-derived CDR1 and CDR2 are MGHRA and YSYEKL. The ends were cut back, 0 bases at V and 4 bases at J, with 12 bases in the middle.

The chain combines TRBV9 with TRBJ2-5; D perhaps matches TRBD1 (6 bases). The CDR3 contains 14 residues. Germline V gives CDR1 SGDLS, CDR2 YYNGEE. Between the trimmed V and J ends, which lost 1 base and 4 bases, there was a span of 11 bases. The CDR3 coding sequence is TGTGCCAGCAGCGTAAATCAGGGGCGAGAGACCCAGTACTTC. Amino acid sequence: CASSVNQGRETQYF.

The CDR3 sequence is CASSFSGNTGELFF. The CDR3 region has the DNA TGTGCCAGCAGCTTTTCAGGGAACACCGGGGAGCTGTTTTTT. This rearrangement joins TRBV7-9 to TRBJ2-2; D unclear. Germline loops: CDR1 SEHNR, CDR2 FQNEAQ (reference sequence). The V end lost 3 bases, the J end lost 1 base, and 6 bases lay between the germline ends. The CDR3 spans 14 residues. Looking up the rest from reference TRBV7-9 and TRBJ2-2 gives the full variable domain: DTGVSQNPRHKITKRGQNVTFRCDPISEHNRLYWYRQTLGQGPEFLTYFQNEAQLEKSRLLSDRFSAERPKGSFSTLEIQRTEQGDSAMYLCASSFSGNTGELFFGEGSRLTVL.

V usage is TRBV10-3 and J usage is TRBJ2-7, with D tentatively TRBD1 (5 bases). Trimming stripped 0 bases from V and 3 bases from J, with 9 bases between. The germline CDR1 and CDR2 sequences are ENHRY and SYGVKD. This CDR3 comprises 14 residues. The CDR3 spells CAISESRQHYEQYF. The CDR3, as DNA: TGTGCCATCAGTGAGTCGCGACAGCACTACGAGCAGTACTTC.

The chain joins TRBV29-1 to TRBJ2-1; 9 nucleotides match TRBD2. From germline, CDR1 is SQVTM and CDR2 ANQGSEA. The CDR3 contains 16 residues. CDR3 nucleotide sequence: TGCATCACGCTAAGAGAGGAGTCGCGGGAGGGCGATGAGCAGTTCTTC. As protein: CITLREESREGDEQFF.

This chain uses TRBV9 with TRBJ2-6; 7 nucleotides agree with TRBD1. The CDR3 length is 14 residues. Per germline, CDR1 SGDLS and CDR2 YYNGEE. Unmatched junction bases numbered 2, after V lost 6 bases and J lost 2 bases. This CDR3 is CASNTGAGANVLTF. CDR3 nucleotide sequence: TGTGCCAGCAACACAGGGGCTGGGGCCAACGTCCTGACTTTC. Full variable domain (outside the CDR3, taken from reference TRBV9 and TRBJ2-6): DSGVTQTPKHLITATGQRVTLRCSPRSGDLSVYWYQQSLDQGLQFLIQYYNGEERAKGNILERFSAQQFPDLHSELNLSSLELGDSALYFCASNTGAGANVLTFGAGSRLTVL.

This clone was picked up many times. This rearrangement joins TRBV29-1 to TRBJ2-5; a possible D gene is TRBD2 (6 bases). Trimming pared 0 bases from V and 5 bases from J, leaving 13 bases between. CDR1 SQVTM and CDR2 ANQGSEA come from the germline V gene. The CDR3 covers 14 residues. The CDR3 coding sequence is TGCAGCGTTGAAGATCCGTGGAGGGTGGAGACCCAGTACTTC. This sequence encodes CSVEDPWRVETQYF.

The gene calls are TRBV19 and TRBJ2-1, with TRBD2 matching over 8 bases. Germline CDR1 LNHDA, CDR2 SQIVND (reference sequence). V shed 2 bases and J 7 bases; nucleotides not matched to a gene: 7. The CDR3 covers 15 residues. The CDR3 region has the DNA TGTGCCAGTAGTATACCAGCGGGGGAGCGAAATGAGCAGTTCTTC. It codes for CASSIPAGERNEQFF.

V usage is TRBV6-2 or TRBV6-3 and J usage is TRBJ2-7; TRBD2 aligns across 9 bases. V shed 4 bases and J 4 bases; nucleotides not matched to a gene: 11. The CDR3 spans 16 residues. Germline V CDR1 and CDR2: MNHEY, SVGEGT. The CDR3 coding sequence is TGTGCCAGCAGTTCCCGCCGACTAGCGGATCAATACGAGCAGTACTTC. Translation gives CASSSRRLADQYEQYF.

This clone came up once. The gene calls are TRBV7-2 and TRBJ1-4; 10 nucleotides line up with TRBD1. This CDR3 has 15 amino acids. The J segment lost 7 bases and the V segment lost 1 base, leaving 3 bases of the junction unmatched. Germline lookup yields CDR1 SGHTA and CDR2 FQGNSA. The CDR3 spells CASSLVTGGSEKLFF. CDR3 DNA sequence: TGTGCCAGCAGCTTAGTGACAGGGGGCAGTGAAAAACTGTTTTTT.